This TCR beta chain was documented in a study of Graves' ophthalmopathy and Graves' hyperthyroidism. The germline CDR1 and CDR2 sequences are MNHNS and SASEGT. The germline V and J ends were trimmed by 8 bases and 3 bases, with 16 bases remaining between them. This CDR3 is built from 14 residues. Points from the study as a whole: Most expanded clonotypes in thyroid above 0.001 frequency also showed up in blood.

Hyperthyroidism patients were newly diagnosed, under 2 months' duration, aged 18 to 65. Scientists amplified the TCR beta CDR3 regions from RNA transcripts. An initial RT-PCR round employing HTBI primers preceded a second-round multiplex PCR. TCRdb re-called the multiplex PCR reads through MiXCR, storing one row per CDR3 protein. The sample records hundreds of thousands of distinct CDR3 sequences, under 25% being singletons. As regards this clonotype: The antigen is not known.

The receptor comes from a woman aged 18-30 years with stable Graves' hyperthyroidism. The gene calls are TRBV6-1 and TRBJ1-2; no clear D. The sample taken for sequencing was peripheral blood. The CDR3 nucleotides read TGTGCCAGCTCCCCAGTAACGCTTTACTATGGCTACACCTTC. It encodes CASSPVTLYYGYTF.